Each of the 6 T cell receptor beta chains below was sequenced from the same sample in a study of PD-1 blockade in classical Hodgkin lymphoma. The time point here: cycle 4 day 1 (C4D1), after about 6 weeks of nivolumab. With no exception, relapse followed autologous stem cell transplantation in all patients, and brentuximab vedotin exposure varied. Only in-frame clones appear in the TCRdb table, and some are missing; sequencing was by immunoSEQ multiplex PCR. Found here are approximately 65,000 clones, more than 90% of them singletons; the top ten hold about 8%. The material sequenced was peripheral blood mononuclear cells (PBMCs), taken before the fourth cycle of nivolumab. The source is a human donor with classical Hodgkin lymphoma.

The rearrangement uses TRBV30 and TRBJ2-7; D unresolved. The CDR3 length is 12 residues. Per germline, CDR1 GTSNPN and CDR2 SVGIG (reference sequence). CDR3 bases: TGTGCTGTGGGGTTCTCATCCTACGAGCAGTACTTC. It translates to CAVGFSSYEQYF.

J is TRBJ1-5 and V is TRBV19; D is undetermined. V gave up 9 bases and J gave up 2 bases, with 11 bases separating them. Germline values: CDR1 LNHDA, CDR2 SQIVND (reference sequence). The CDR3 length is 13 residues. The CDR3 is CASDPSGNQPQHF. CDR3 nucleotides: TGTGCCAGCGACCCGTCGGGCAATCAGCCCCAGCATTTT.

The genes are TRBV18 and TRBJ1-1; D possibly corresponds to TRBD1 (5 bases). Trimming took off 3 bases at V and 2 bases at J, with 13 bases between the two ends. Germline assignment: CDR1 KGHSH and CDR2 LQKENI. The CDR3 has 15 amino acids. The CDR3 region has the DNA TGTGCCAGCTCACCGGGACCAACCATAAACACTGAAGCTTTCTTT. Translated, it gives CASSPGPTINTEAFF.

The sample holds one count of this clone. The chain carries TRBV11-2 and TRBJ1-2, with D unresolved. V lost 1 base and J lost 5, with 11 bases in between. This CDR3 has 14 amino acids. Looked up from germline, CDR1 is SGHAT and CDR2 is FQNNGV. CDR3 sequence (DNA): TGTGCCAGCAGCTTAGGACCCCTCAAGTATGGCTACACCTTC. Its translation: CASSLGPLKYGYTF.

V gene TRBV28 combines with J gene TRBJ2-7, with 9 nucleotides matching TRBD2. This CDR3 has 18 residues. The ends lost 7 bases at V and 2 bases at J; junction bases unmatched: 18. Germline CDR1 is MDHEN and CDR2 is SYDVKM. The CDR3 region is CASNPSPRLAGIPYEQYF. The CDR3 nucleotides are TGTGCCAGCAACCCATCTCCCCGGCTAGCGGGAATACCCTACGAGCAGTACTTC.

Regarding this clone: The junction and the germline gene differ at one end; a read error may be behind it. This chain connects TRBV6-1 to TRBJ2-7; 10 nucleotides align to TRBD1. Germline V gene sequence: CDR1 MNHNS, CDR2 SASEGT. The CDR3 totals 15 residues. The CDR3, as DNA: TGTGCCAGCAGTGAACTCGGGGACAGGGGCCTCCTTAGCGACTTC. Translated: CASSELGDRGLLSDF.